This T cell receptor beta chain was captured in a study of beta chain features in type 1 diabetes. Across the study: Across all samples, roughly 99 million sorted cells were examined.

The CDR3 has 13 residues. Between the trimmed V and J ends, which lost 1 base and 6 bases, there was a span of 12 bases. Germline V gene lookup returns CDR1 SQVTM and CDR2 ANQGSEA. What was sequenced were expressed TCRB transcripts, since all of the isolated RNA had been reverse transcribed. TCRdb keeps only in-frame clones here, not all; method: immunoSEQ multiplex PCR. The sample shows under 850,000 clones, around 15% of them seen only once. Notes on this clone: The target antigen is unknown.

Study results and caveats: Type 1 diabetes patients had TCRB CDR3s that were shorter (moderately but significantly so) in all four CD4+ subsets. cDNA-based reads could over-represent cells with high TCR expression. These data did not resolve whether HLA type affects TCRB rearrangement.

The sequence came from a man aged 18 to 29 with type 1 diabetes. Specimen: naive CD4+ T cells from blood. The V and J genes are TRBV29-1 and TRBJ1-2; no definite D call. DNA of the CDR3: TGCAGCGTTGAAGCGACCGGCCGGGATGGCTACACCTTC. Encoded protein: CSVEATGRDGYTF. Full variable domain (remainder filled in from reference TRBV29-1 and TRBJ1-2): SAVISQKPSRDICQRGTSLTIQCQVDSQVTMMFWYRQQPGQSLTLIATANQGSEATYESGFVIDKFPISRPNLTFSTLTVSNMSPEDSSIYLCSVEATGRDGYTFGSGTRLTVV.